What follows is one T cell receptor (beta chain) and its context. The CDR3 spans 12 residues. With 5 bases removed from V and 7 bases from J, the gap between germline ends came to 11 bases. The record originates from a study of blood T cell repertoires in COVID-19. In the original workflow: Using reference gene primer amplification, nucleated cell counts were estimated. Libraries were prepared by immunoSEQ multiplex PCR; TCRdb keeps only in-frame clonotypes and omits some of them. That table is the source of V, J and clone size, and D and trimming were worked out from the DNA. In the table there are about 220,000 clones, almost 85% of which are singletons.

V is TRBV12-3 or TRBV12-4 and J is TRBJ1-2; weak D call: TRBD1 (6 bases). The sequence was collected from a woman in her sixties or seventies with COVID-19, enrolled during active disease. Material for sequencing was peripheral blood. Here the CDR3 reads CASSDHRAGYTF. In nucleotides, the CDR3 is TGTGCCAGCAGTGACCACAGGGCTGGCTACACCTTC.